One and the same sample provided the 29 T cell receptor beta chains below, sequenced in a study of beta chain features in type 1 diabetes. Points from the study as a whole: All four CD4+ subsets of Type 1 diabetes patients contained TCRB CDR3s that were moderately but significantly shorter.

The authors reverse transcribed all of the isolated RNA, so sequencing captured expressed TCRB transcripts. Only in-frame clones appear in the TCRdb table, and some are missing; sequencing was by immunoSEQ multiplex PCR. This sample has a few hundred thousand clones, with over 8.5% found just once. For these receptors, no antigen is known. Sequenced material: central memory CD4+ T cells from blood. These receptors came from a man aged 30-40 years with type 1 diabetes.

This clone was counted a few times. The V and J genes are TRBV27 and TRBJ2-7; D is undetermined. V gave up 2 bases and J gave up 0 bases, with 5 bases separating them. Germline lookup yields CDR1 MNHEY and CDR2 SMNVEV (reference sequence). CDR3 length: 13 amino acids. The CDR3: CASSLEVSYEQYF. Written as DNA, the CDR3 is TGTGCCAGCAGTTTAGAGGTCTCCTACGAGCAGTACTTC.

There are many counts of this clone. The chain uses TRBV29-1 and TRBJ1-4; possible D gene TRBD1, 6 bases. The CDR3 loop spans 14 amino acids. V was pared by 4 bases and J by 7 bases, with 16 bases between. Per germline, CDR1 SQVTM and CDR2 ANQGSEA. CDR3 sequence: CSVVVSQGGEKLFF. CDR3 nucleotide sequence: TGCAGCGTTGTCGTTTCACAGGGAGGTGAAAAACTGTTTTTT.

In its sample, this clone was seen a few times. Here the CDR3 DNA reads TGTGCCATCAGTGAGTCGGGCGGAGATTACTACAATGAGCAGTTCTTC. Protein sequence: CAISESGGDYYNEQFF. This chain uses TRBV10-3 with TRBJ2-1; no firm D call. This CDR3 comprises 16 residues. Germline lookup yields CDR1 ENHRY and CDR2 SYGVKD. V lost 0 bases, J lost 3 bases, and 12 bases lay in between.

This chain uses TRBV4-1 with TRBJ1-5; 7 bases fit TRBD1. The V gene's germline CDR1 is MGHRA and CDR2 YSYEKL. J gave up 1 base and V 3 bases, and 9 bases lay outside the gene matches. CDR3 size: 17 residues. The CDR3 loop is CASSHALGQTSNQPQHF. The CDR3 coding sequence is TGCGCCAGCAGCCACGCCCTGGGACAGACAAGCAATCAGCCCCAGCATTTT.

V is TRBV7-2 and J is TRBJ2-1; the match to TRBD2 covers 8 bases. The CDR3 has 13 amino acids. CDR1 and CDR2 from the germline V gene are SGHTA and FQGNSA. With 3 bases clipped from V and 8 bases from J, the junction kept 3 bases outside the gene matches. The CDR3 is CASSLGLEDEQFF. In DNA form, the CDR3 reads TGTGCCAGCAGCTTGGGACTAGAAGATGAGCAGTTCTTC.

This clone was seen more than once but under ten times. CDR3 loop: CASSQEGGPYEQYF. The CDR3 DNA reads TGTGCCAGCAGCCAAGAAGGAGGGCCCTACGAGCAGTACTTC. The J gene is TRBJ2-7, the V gene TRBV4-2, with D possibly matching TRBD2 (6 bases). In germline, CDR1 is LGHNA, CDR2 YNFKEQ. This CDR3 spans 14 amino acids. V was pared by 0 bases and J by 2 bases, with 8 bases between.

This clone was detected only a few times. The gene calls are TRBV2 and TRBJ1-1; 9 positions agree with TRBD1. The V gene's germline CDR1 is SNHLY and CDR2 FYNNEI. The CDR3 consists of 13 residues. V shed 6 bases and J 6 bases; nucleotides not matched to a gene: 5. The DNA for the CDR3 is TGTGCCAGCAGCGTGGACAGGGGATCTGAAGCTTTCTTT. As protein: CASSVDRGSEAFF.

This clone has just a few counts. This chain joins TRBV5-1 and TRBJ1-5; maybe TRBD1 (5 bases). This CDR3 spans 13 amino acids. The germline gives CDR1 SGHRS, CDR2 YFSETQ. V was shortened by 2 bases and J by 7 bases, with 10 bases between the two germline ends. CDR3 nucleotide sequence: TGCGCCAGCAGCTTCACCGAGGGGCAGCCCCAGCATTTT. Its translation is CASSFTEGQPQHF.

This clone came up many times. This chain uses TRBV7-2 with TRBJ1-1; D unclear. Germline CDR1 is SGHTA and CDR2 is FQGNSA. The CDR3 length is 14 residues. The V gene lost 1 base and the J gene lost 1 base, with 7 bases spanning the gap. The CDR3: CASSLDGWNTEAFF. The DNA for the CDR3 is TGTGCCAGCAGCTTAGATGGCTGGAACACTGAAGCTTTCTTT.

This clone was picked up a small number of times. Other DNA variants within this sample encode the same CDR3. The chain recombines TRBV11-3 with TRBJ2-1; D gene uncertain. CDR3 length: 12 residues. Germline loops: CDR1 SGHNT, CDR2 YENEEA. Trimming took 0 bases from V and 5 from J, leaving 2 bases between them. CDR3 amino acids: CASSLDHNEQFF. CDR3 bases: TGTGCCAGCAGCTTAGACCACAATGAGCAGTTCTTC.

This chain uses TRBV6-1 with TRBJ2-3; D not certain. CDR1 is MNHNS, CDR2 SASEGT, per germline. The CDR3 extends over 13 amino acids. Trimming removed 3 bases at V and 6 bases at J, with 10 bases between. The CDR3: CASSDPTRDTQYF. CDR3 DNA sequence: TGTGCCAGCAGTGACCCGACCCGGGATACGCAGTATTTT.

This sequence joins TRBV5-1 and TRBJ1-4; D is uncertain. Trimming removed 1 base at V and 0 bases at J, with 10 bases between. This CDR3 region has 16 residues. The germline V gene encodes CDR1 SGHRS and CDR2 YFSETQ. CDR3 DNA: TGCGCCAGCAGCTTGTGGGGTGCCACAACTAATGAAAAACTGTTTTTT. It codes for CASSLWGATTNEKLFF. The full variable domain, its missing parts supplied by reference TRBV5-1 and TRBJ1-4, is KAGVTQTPRYLIKTRGQQVTLSCSPISGHRSVSWYQQTPGQGLQFLFEYFSETQRNKGNFPGRFSGRQFSNSRSEMNVSTLELGDSALYLCASSLWGATTNEKLFFGSGTQLSVL.

This clone was picked up a small number of times. This sequence joins TRBV5-4 and TRBJ2-1; perhaps TRBD1 as D (5 bases). The CDR3 has 14 residues. V lost 4 bases and J 6 bases, leaving 14 bases between the germline ends. The germline CDR1 and CDR2 sequences are SGHNT and YYREEE (reference sequence). The CDR3 sequence is CASSRTEGVNEQFF. CDR3 DNA sequence: TGTGCCAGCAGCCGTACCGAAGGGGTCAATGAGCAGTTCTTC.

The chain recombines TRBV5-4 with TRBJ2-1; TRBD2 agrees at 8 bases. The ends lost 2 bases at V and 11 bases at J; junction bases unmatched: 6. CDR3 length: 13 residues. The V gene's germline CDR1 is SGHNT and CDR2 YYREEE (reference sequence). DNA for the CDR3: TGTGCCAGCAGCTTATCGGGACTAGAGAAGCAGTTCTTC. Protein product: CASSLSGLEKQFF.

There are a few counts of this clone. The chain carries TRBV29-1 and TRBJ1-1, with no clear D. Germline loops: CDR1 SQVTM, CDR2 ANQGSEA. V lost 7 bases and J lost 1, with 13 bases in between. CDR3 length: 13 amino acids. The CDR3 region has the DNA TGCAGCGCCGAACGGGGTAGGAACACTGAAGCTTTCTTT. Encoded protein: CSAERGRNTEAFF.

This chain links TRBV28 with TRBJ1-1; a weak D match, TRBD1 (6 bases). The CDR3 has 16 residues. Trimming left V 7 bases short and J 2 bases short, with 20 bases between. The germline CDR1 and CDR2 sequences are MDHEN and SYDVKM. DNA of the CDR3: TGTGCCAGCACCCCATTTGGGCAGGGGACCAACACTGAAGCTTTCTTT. Its translation is CASTPFGQGTNTEAFF. The full variable domain, completed using reference TRBV28 and TRBJ1-1, is DVKVTQSSRYLVKRTGEKVFLECVQDMDHENMFWYRQDPGLGLRLIYFSYDVKMKEKGDIPEGYSVSREKKERFSLILESASTNQTSMYLCASTPFGQGTNTEAFFGQGTRLTVV.

In its sample, this clone was seen a few times. The chain combines TRBV4-2 with TRBJ1-1; TRBD1 matches 7 bases. Germline CDR1 reads LGHNA; CDR2 reads YNFKEQ. V was pared by 5 bases and J by 0 bases, with 6 bases of the junction left unmatched. The CDR3 spans 15 residues. The CDR3: CASSGTGDLNTEAFF. The CDR3 bases are TGTGCCAGCAGCGGTACAGGGGATTTGAACACTGAAGCTTTCTTT.

This clone was seen more than once but under ten times. The chain recombines TRBV11-3 with TRBJ2-1; a possible D gene is TRBD2 (7 bases). Trimming removed 5 bases from V and 4 bases from J, with 21 bases in between. CDR1 is SGHNT and CDR2 is YENEEA in the germline V gene. There are 17 residues in the CDR3. CDR3 DNA sequence: TGTGCCAGCAGCCTAGGGGAGGGCAGGGGTTCTTACAATGAGCAGTTCTTC. Its translation is CASSLGEGRGSYNEQFF.

The chain joins TRBV7-7 to TRBJ2-5; no reliable D call. V was trimmed by 11 bases and J by 2 bases, leaving 21 bases between them. Germline CDR1 SSHAT, CDR2 FNYEAQ (reference sequence). This CDR3 has 15 amino acids. The CDR3: CALSQTPGEQETQYF. The CDR3 region has the DNA TGTGCCCTCAGCCAGACTCCCGGCGAGCAAGAGACCCAGTACTTC.

Only a few counts were recorded for this clone. The rearrangement joins TRBV6-6 to TRBJ1-1; unclear D gene. V was pared by 4 bases and J by 1 base, with 10 bases between. CDR3 length: 14 amino acids. Germline CDR1 MNHNY, CDR2 SVGAGI (reference sequence). This CDR3 reads CASSLTQQNTEAFF. The CDR3 coding sequence is TGTGCCAGCAGTTTGACTCAACAGAACACTGAAGCTTTCTTT.

This chain connects TRBV7-2 to TRBJ2-3; 10 positions agree with TRBD2. The CDR3 is 15 amino acids. Trimming cost V 11 bases and J 2 bases; bases outside gene matches: 10. Germline V gene lookup returns CDR1 SGHTA and CDR2 FQGNSA. Here the CDR3 DNA reads TGTGCCCAAGGGCCTAGCGGGAGTAACACAGATACGCAGTATTTT. Translating gives CAQGPSGSNTDTQYF.

CDR3: CSANTMNTEAFF. The CDR3 DNA sequence: TGCAGCGCAAACACCATGAACACTGAAGCTTTCTTT. The rearrangement uses TRBV29-1 and TRBJ1-1; no clear D gene. The ends were cut back, 7 bases at V and 0 bases at J, with 9 bases in the middle. The CDR3 sequence is 12 residues long. Germline assignment: CDR1 SQVTM and CDR2 ANQGSEA.

This clone was seen a few times. The chain combines TRBV27 with TRBJ1-1; D gene ambiguous. The V end was cut by 2 bases, the J end by 0 bases, with 16 bases between. Looked up from germline, CDR1 is MNHEY and CDR2 is SMNVEV (reference sequence). The CDR3 consists of 17 residues. CDR3 nucleotides: TGTGCCAGCAGTTTAAAGTTTTTGGGTGCGATGAACACTGAAGCTTTCTTT. Amino acid sequence: CASSLKFLGAMNTEAFF.

This clone was observed many times. This sequence joins TRBV28 and TRBJ2-7; 11 bases align to TRBD2. The CDR3 extends over 15 amino acids. Germline values: CDR1 MDHEN, CDR2 SYDVKM. V was pared by 7 bases and J by 5 bases, with 10 bases of the junction left unmatched. CDR3 region: CASKFAGTSGHEQYF. The DNA for the CDR3 is TGTGCCAGCAAATTTGCCGGGACTAGCGGACACGAGCAGTACTTC.

This chain links TRBV6-1 with TRBJ2-1, with TRBD2 identical over 9 bases. CDR3 size: 14 residues. Germline CDR1 MNHNS, CDR2 SASEGT. V trimming: 10 bases; J trimming: 7 bases; junction bases outside the gene matches: 11. The CDR3 DNA reads as TGTGCCACCAAACCCGGGACTAGCTCGAATGAGCAGTTCTTC. This encodes CATKPGTSSNEQFF.

J is TRBJ2-3 and V is TRBV19; D might be TRBD1 (5 bases). V gave up 6 bases and J gave up 6 bases, with 7 bases separating them. Germline V gives CDR1 LNHDA, CDR2 SQIVND (reference sequence). The CDR3 runs 11 residues. DNA of the CDR3: TGTGCCAGTAGGAAGGGGGATACGCAGTATTTT. Amino acids: CASRKGDTQYF.

The chain recombines TRBV7-2 with TRBJ2-5; D is undetermined. The CDR3 is made up of 12 amino acids. The V gene lost 5 bases and the J gene lost 4 bases, with 8 bases spanning the gap. Germline CDR1 is SGHTA and CDR2 is FQGNSA. CDR3 DNA sequence: TGTGCCAGCAGCATCCAGCGAGAGACCCAGTACTTC. Translation: CASSIQRETQYF. The entire variable domain, with the rest obtained from reference TRBV7-2 and TRBJ2-5, is as follows: GAGVSQSPSNKVTEKGKDVELRCDPISGHTALYWYRQSLGQGLEFLIYFQGNSAPDKSGLPSDRFSAERTGGSVSTLTIQRTQQEDSAVYLCASSIQRETQYFGPGTRLLVL.

This clone occurred a few times. The gene calls are TRBV15 and TRBJ2-7, with D possibly being TRBD1 (5 bases). This CDR3 is built from 18 residues. The V gene lost 0 bases and the J gene lost 6 bases, with 24 bases spanning the gap. Germline V gene lookup returns CDR1 LNHNV and CDR2 YYDKDF (reference sequence). In DNA form, the CDR3 reads TGTGCCACCAGCAGAGATAAAGGACATGGCCGCCGCGGAGCCGAGCAGTACTTC. Protein product: CATSRDKGHGRRGAEQYF. Variable domain in full (rest from reference TRBV15 and TRBJ2-7): DAMVIQNPRYQVTQFGKPVTLSCSQTLNHNVMYWYQQKSSQAPKLLFHYYDKDFNNEADTPDNFQSRRPNTSFCFLDIRSPGLGDTAMYLCATSRDKGHGRRGAEQYFGPGTRLTVT.

The table lists this clone with a few counts. The chain has TRBV18 and TRBJ1-5; D may be TRBD1 (6 bases). Trimming took 5 bases from V and 1 from J, leaving 12 bases between them. The CDR3 sequence is 15 residues long. CDR1 is KGHSH, CDR2 LQKENI, per germline. CDR3 protein: CASSEGGTSNQPQHF. The CDR3 DNA sequence: TGTGCCAGCTCAGAAGGGGGGACGAGCAATCAGCCCCAGCATTTT.